This T cell receptor beta chain appears in the sequencing data of a study of regulatory T cells in long-lasting Graves disease. For the study at large: By definition, persistent Graves' disease involved antithyroid drugs for over 5 years alongside positive TSH receptor antibodies.

Documented time point: persistent/refractory GD, antithyroid drugs over 5 years with positive TRAb. With RNA extracted from PBMCs as input, the TCR library was made. Germline V gene lookup returns CDR1 MRHNA and CDR2 SNTAGT. The CDR3 covers 15 residues. Trimming took 3 bases from V and 8 from J, leaving 19 bases between them. According to the study, TCR beta libraries were built with iRepertoire HTBI primers and CDR3-region Arm-PCR. Study processing details: Samples revealed 62 TRBV and 14 TRBJ segments. Each CDR3 protein gets one entry after TCRdb re-called the multiplex PCR reads with MiXCR. Here the V and J calls rest on TCRdb's processing, not on the authors' analysis. In the table there are more than 650,000 distinct CDR3 sequences, 30% of which are singletons. A few counts support this clonotype.

The sample consisted of peripheral blood mononuclear cells (PBMCs), taken when the disease was refractory, from a patient treated with antithyroid drugs. This TCR was sampled from a female donor with Graves disease. The chain recombines TRBV6-4 with TRBJ1-2, with unresolved D. The chain's CDR3 is CASSDWAGEVGGYTF. CDR3 in DNA: TGTGCCAGCAGTGATTGGGCCGGAGAGGTGGGGGGCTACACCTTC.